The rows below give T cell receptor beta chains drawn from one sample of a study of blood T cell repertoires in COVID-19. Generated by immunoSEQ multiplex PCR, the TCRdb table keeps only in-frame clones and is missing some. Of 130,000 to 150,000 clones listed, roughly 80% are singletons. The sequenced sample consisted of peripheral blood. These receptors all stem from a human donor in a cohort sampled during active COVID-19. CDR3s include the opening cysteine and the closing phenylalanine or tryptophan. Fields, in order: V gene, J gene, clone size, D gene, CDR3 protein, CDR3 DNA. The D gene is left open where the match is weak. Size is stated for part of the rows, as once, few or many counts, or as a class when the clone is expanded.

TRBV4-1	TRBJ1-5	.	.	CASSPSAGASQPQHF	TGCGCCAGCAGCCCCTCTGCCGGAGCCAGCCAGCCCCAGCATTTT
TRBV7-9	TRBJ1-4	once	TRBD1	CASSLTRQGLNEKLFF	TGTGCCAGCAGCCTAACCCGACAGGGGCTTAATGAAAAACTGTTTTTT
TRBV7-9	TRBJ2-1	.	TRBD1	CASSNRGRDGEQFF	TGTGCCAGCAGTAACAGGGGGCGCGATGGTGAGCAGTTCTTC
TRBV2	TRBJ2-5	.	TRBD2	CASSEPASGQETQYF	TGTGCCAGCAGTGAACCGGCTAGCGGCCAAGAGACCCAGTACTTC
TRBV2	TRBJ1-1	.	TRBD1	CASVGQGLTEAFF	TGTGCCAGCGTCGGACAGGGCCTCACTGAAGCTTTCTTT
TRBV7-3	TRBJ2-6	.	.	CASSLTAYSSGANVLTF	TGTGCCAGCAGCTTGACGGCTTACAGCTCTGGGGCCAACGTCCTGACTTTC
TRBV15	TRBJ1-4	.	.	CATSRPSRTTLKSTTNEKLFF	TGTGCCACCAGCAGACCCTCCCGGACAACGCTTAAATCTACAACTAATGAAAAACTGTTTTTT
TRBV6-1	TRBJ1-2	once	TRBD1	CASSELGDRSTYGYTF	TGTGCCAGCAGTGAGTTAGGGGACAGAAGTACTTATGGCTACACCTTC
TRBV5-6	TRBJ2-6	.	.	CASSLSPGAGANVLTF	TGTGCCAGCAGCTTATCCCCAGGGGCTGGGGCCAACGTCCTGACTTTC
TRBV5-1	TRBJ1-2	.	.	CASNKGSNYGYTF	TGCGCCAGCAATAAGGGGTCTAACTATGGCTACACCTTC
TRBV10-1	TRBJ2-3	.	.	CASSTTGRDTQYF	TGCGCCAGCAGCACTACAGGGAGAGATACGCAGTATTTT
TRBV4-1	TRBJ2-2	few	TRBD1	CASSHPGGQGGGELFF	TGCGCCAGCAGCCACCCGGGGGGACAGGGAGGCGGGGAGCTGTTTTTT
TRBV15	TRBJ2-1	.	TRBD2	CATSRGSSGSLYNEQFF	TGTGCCACCAGCAGAGGAAGTAGCGGGAGTCTCTACAATGAGCAGTTCTTC
TRBV5-1	TRBJ2-7	once	.	CASSLGGGYEQYF	TGCGCCAGCAGCTTGGGAGGGGGTTACGAGCAGTACTTC
TRBV7-2	TRBJ1-6	.	.	CASSLDPGLNNSPLHF	TGTGCCAGCAGCTTAGATCCGGGACTGAATAATTCACCCCTCCACTTT
TRBV27	TRBJ1-6	.	TRBD1	CASAAGTGRSPLHF	TGTGCCAGCGCCGCCGGGACAGGGCGTTCACCCCTCCACTTT
TRBV3-1/TRBV3-2	TRBJ2-1	.	.	CASCRTPYNEQFF	TGTGCCAGCTGCCGGACACCCTACAATGAGCAGTTCTTC
TRBV27	TRBJ1-1	.	TRBD1	CASSWDRGPGTEAFF	TGTGCCAGCAGTTGGGACAGGGGGCCGGGCACTGAAGCTTTCTTT
TRBV29-1	TRBJ2-7	.	TRBD1	CSVAGTASYEQYF	TGCAGCGTCGCCGGGACAGCCTCCTACGAGCAGTACTTC
TRBV25-1	TRBJ1-6	once	TRBD1	CASSEWTGQSYNSPLHF	TGTGCCAGCAGTGAGTGGACAGGGCAATCCTATAATTCACCCCTCCACTTT
TRBV30	TRBJ1-1	.	TRBD1	CAWGPPTGLFGAFF	TGTGCCTGGGGCCCCCCGACAGGGCTTTTCGGAGCTTTCTTT
TRBV5-1	TRBJ2-3	.	.	CASSKSGLADTQYF	TGCGCCAGCAGTAAGTCCGGTTTGGCAGATACGCAGTATTTT
TRBV7-7	TRBJ2-1	.	TRBD1	CASSSGQGASDEQFF	TGTGCTAGCAGCTCGGGACAGGGGGCAAGCGATGAGCAGTTCTTC
TRBV5-4	TRBJ1-1	.	TRBD1	CASSTKPGQGNTEAFF	TGTGCCAGCAGCACAAAGCCGGGACAGGGGAACACTGAAGCTTTCTTT
TRBV28	TRBJ1-5	.	TRBD1	CASSRDSLNQPQHF	TGTGCCAGCAGTCGGGACAGCTTAAATCAGCCCCAGCATTTT
TRBV28	TRBJ1-2	.	.	CASREHAVLGYTF	TGTGCCAGCCGGGAGCACGCGGTTCTCGGCTACACCTTC